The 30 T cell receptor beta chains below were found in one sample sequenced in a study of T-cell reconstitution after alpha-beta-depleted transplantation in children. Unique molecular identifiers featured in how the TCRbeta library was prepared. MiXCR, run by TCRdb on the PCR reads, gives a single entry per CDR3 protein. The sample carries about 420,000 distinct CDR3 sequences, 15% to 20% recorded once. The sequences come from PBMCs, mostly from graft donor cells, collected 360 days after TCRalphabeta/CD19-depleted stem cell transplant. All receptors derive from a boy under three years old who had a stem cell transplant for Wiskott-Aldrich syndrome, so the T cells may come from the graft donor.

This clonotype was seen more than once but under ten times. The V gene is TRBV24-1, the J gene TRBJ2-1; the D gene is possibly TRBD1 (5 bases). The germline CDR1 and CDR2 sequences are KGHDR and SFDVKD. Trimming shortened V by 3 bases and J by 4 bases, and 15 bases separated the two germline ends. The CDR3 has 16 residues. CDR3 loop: CATSDPPKPGYNEQFF. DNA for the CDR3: TGTGCCACCAGTGATCCCCCTAAACCAGGGTACAATGAGCAGTTCTTC.

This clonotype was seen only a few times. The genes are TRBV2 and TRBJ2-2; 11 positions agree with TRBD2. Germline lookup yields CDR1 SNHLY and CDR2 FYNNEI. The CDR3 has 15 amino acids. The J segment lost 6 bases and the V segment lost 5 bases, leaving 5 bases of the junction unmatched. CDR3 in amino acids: CASSFSGGAPGELFF. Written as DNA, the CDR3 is TGTGCCAGCAGTTTTAGCGGGGGGGCCCCCGGGGAGCTGTTTTTT. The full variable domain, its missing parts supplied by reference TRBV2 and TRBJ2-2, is EPEVTQTPSHQVTQMGQEVILRCVPISNHLYFYWYRQILGQKVEFLVSFYNNEISEKSEIFDDQFSVERPDGSNFTLKIRSTKLEDSAMYFCASSFSGGAPGELFFGEGSRLTVL.

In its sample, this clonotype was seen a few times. DNA of the CDR3: TGCAGTGCCAGCGGGACAGGGGGCGCTTTTAAGTATTTT. Translating it yields CSASGTGGAFKYF. This rearrangement joins TRBV20-1 to TRBJ2-3; TRBD1 aligns across 12 bases. The trim removed 6 bases at V and 13 bases at J, leaving 11 bases unmatched. Germline CDR1 is DFQATT and CDR2 is SNEGSKA (reference sequence). The CDR3 is 13 residues long.

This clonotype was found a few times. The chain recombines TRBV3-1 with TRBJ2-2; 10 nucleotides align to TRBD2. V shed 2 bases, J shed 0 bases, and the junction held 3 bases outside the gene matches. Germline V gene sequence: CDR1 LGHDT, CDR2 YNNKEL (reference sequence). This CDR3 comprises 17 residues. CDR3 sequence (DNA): TGTGCCAGCAGCCAACAGGGACTAGCGACGAACACCGGGGAGCTGTTTTTT. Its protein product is CASSQQGLATNTGELFF.

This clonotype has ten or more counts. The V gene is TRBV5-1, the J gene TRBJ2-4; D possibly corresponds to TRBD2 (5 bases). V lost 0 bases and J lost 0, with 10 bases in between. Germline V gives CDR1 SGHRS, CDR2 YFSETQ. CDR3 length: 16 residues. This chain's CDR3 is CASSLGVGLAKNIQYF. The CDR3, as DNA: TGCGCCAGCAGCTTGGGCGTCGGACTAGCCAAAAACATTCAGTACTTC.

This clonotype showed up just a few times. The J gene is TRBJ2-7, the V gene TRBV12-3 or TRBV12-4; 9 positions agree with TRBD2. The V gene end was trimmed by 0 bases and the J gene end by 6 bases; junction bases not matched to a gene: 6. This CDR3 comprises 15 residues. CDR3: CASSLAAGGPFEQYF. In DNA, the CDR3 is TGTGCCAGCAGTTTAGCGGCGGGAGGGCCTTTCGAGCAGTACTTC.

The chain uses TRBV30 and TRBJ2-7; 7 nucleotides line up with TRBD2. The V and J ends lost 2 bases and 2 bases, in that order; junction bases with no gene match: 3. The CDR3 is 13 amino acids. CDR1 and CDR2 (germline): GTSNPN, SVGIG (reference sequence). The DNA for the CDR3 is TGTGCCTGGAGTCCTGGACTAGCCTACGAGCAGTACTTC. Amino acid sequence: CAWSPGLAYEQYF.

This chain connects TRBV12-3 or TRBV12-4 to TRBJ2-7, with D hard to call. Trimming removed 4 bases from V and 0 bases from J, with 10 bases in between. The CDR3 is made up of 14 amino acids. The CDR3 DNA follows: TGTGCCAGCAGTTCCACCCTCAACTCCTACGAGCAGTACTTC. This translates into CASSSTLNSYEQYF.

The CDR3 here is CASSPVTGNTEAFF. The CDR3 DNA reads as TGTGCCAGCTCACCTGTGACAGGGAACACTGAAGCTTTCTTT. V gene TRBV18 combines with J gene TRBJ1-1, with a tentative D call TRBD1 (6 bases). The length of the CDR3 is 14 residues. Trimming took off 3 bases at V and 1 base at J, with 9 bases between the two ends. Germline-derived CDR1 and CDR2 are KGHSH and LQKENI.

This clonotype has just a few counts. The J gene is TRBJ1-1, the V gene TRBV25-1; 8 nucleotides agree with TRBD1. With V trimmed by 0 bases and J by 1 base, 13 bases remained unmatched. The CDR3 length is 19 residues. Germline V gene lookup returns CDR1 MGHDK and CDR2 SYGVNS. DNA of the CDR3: TGTGCCAGCAGTGAATATTCCCCCTGGACAGGGCAAGGGAACACTGAAGCTTTCTTT. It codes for CASSEYSPWTGQGNTEAFF.

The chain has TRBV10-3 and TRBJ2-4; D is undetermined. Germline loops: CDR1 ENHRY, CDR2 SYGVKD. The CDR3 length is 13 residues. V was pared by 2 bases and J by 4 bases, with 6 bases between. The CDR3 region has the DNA TGTGCCATCAGTGAGGGCAGTAAAAACATTCAGTACTTC. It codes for CAISEGSKNIQYF.

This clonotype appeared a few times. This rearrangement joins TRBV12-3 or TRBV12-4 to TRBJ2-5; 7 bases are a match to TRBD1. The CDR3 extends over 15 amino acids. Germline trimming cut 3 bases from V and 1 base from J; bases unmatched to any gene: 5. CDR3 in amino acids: CASSLAQGPQETQYF. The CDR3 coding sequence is TGTGCCAGCAGTTTGGCACAGGGGCCCCAAGAGACCCAGTACTTC.

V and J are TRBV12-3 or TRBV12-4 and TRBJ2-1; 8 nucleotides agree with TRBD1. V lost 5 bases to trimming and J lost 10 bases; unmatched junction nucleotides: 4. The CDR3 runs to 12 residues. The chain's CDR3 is CASSGQGWEQFF. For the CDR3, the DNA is TGTGCCAGCAGTGGACAGGGATGGGAGCAGTTCTTC.

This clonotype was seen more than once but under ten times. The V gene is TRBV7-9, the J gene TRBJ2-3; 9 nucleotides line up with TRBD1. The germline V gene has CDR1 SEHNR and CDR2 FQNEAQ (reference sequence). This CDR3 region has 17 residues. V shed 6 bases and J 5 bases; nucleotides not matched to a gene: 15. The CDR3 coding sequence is TGTGCCAGCAGATTTCCCCCCGCGACAGGGGGGAGAGATACGCAGTATTTT. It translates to CASRFPPATGGRDTQYF.

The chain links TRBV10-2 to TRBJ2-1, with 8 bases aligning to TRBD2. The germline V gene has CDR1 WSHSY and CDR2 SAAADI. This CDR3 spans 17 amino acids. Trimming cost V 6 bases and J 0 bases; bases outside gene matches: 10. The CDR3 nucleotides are TGCGCCAGCAGCCCCAGGACTAGCTTGAGCTCCTACAATGAGCAGTTCTTC. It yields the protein CASSPRTSLSSYNEQFF.

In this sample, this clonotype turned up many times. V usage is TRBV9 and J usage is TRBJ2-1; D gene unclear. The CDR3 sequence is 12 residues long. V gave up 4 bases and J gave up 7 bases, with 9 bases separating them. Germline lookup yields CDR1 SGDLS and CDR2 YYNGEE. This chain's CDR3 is CASSTSVNEQFF. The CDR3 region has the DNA TGTGCCAGCAGCACCAGCGTGAATGAGCAGTTCTTC.

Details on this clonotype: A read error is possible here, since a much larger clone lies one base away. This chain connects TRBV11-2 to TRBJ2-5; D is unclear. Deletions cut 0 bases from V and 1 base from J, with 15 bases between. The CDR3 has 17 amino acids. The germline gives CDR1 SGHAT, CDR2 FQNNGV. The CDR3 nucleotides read TGTGCCAGCAGCTTAGATGATCGCTTTACCAGCCAAGAGACCCAGTACTTC. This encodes CASSLDDRFTSQETQYF.

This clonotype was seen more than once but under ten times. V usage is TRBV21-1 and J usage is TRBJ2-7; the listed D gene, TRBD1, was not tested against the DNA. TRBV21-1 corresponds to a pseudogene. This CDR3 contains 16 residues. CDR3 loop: CASSKTGDSCLYEQYF. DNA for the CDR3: TGTGCCAGCAGCAAAACAGGAGACTCCTGCCTCTACGAGCAGTACTTC.

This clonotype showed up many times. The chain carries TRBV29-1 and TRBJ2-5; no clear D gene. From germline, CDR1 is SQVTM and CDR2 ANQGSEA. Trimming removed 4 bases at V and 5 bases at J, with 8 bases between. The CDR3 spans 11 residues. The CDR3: CSVAIMETQYF. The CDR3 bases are TGCAGCGTTGCCATCATGGAGACCCAGTACTTC.

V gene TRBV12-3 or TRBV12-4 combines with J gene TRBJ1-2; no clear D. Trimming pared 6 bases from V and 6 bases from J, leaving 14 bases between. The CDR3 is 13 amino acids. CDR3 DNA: TGTGCCAGCAGCTTACTTTCTCCTGATGGCTACACCTTC. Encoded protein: CASSLLSPDGYTF.

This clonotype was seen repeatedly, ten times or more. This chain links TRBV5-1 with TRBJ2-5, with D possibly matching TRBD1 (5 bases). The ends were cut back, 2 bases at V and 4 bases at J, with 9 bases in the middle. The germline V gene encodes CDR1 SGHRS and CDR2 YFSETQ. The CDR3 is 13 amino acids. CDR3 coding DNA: TGCGCCAGCAGCTTCACAGGTGGAGAGACCCAGTACTTC. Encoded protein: CASSFTGGETQYF. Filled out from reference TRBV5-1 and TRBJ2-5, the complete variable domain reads KAGVTQTPRYLIKTRGQQVTLSCSPISGHRSVSWYQQTPGQGLQFLFEYFSETQRNKGNFPGRFSGRQFSNSRSEMNVSTLELGDSALYLCASSFTGGETQYFGPGTRLLVL.

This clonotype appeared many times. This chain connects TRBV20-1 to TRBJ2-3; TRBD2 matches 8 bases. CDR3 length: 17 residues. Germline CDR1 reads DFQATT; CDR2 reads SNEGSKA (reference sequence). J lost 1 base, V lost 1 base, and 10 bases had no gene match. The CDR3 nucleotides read TGCAGTGCTAGAGGGGAGCGGGAGATCAAGGGCACAGATACGCAGTATTTT. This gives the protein CSARGEREIKGTDTQYF.

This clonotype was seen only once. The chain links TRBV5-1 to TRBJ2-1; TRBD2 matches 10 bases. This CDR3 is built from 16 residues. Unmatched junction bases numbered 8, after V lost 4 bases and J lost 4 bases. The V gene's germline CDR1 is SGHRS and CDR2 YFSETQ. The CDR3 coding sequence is TGCGCCAGCAGCCCAAAGGGACTAGCGCTTTACAATGAGCAGTTCTTC. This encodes CASSPKGLALYNEQFF.

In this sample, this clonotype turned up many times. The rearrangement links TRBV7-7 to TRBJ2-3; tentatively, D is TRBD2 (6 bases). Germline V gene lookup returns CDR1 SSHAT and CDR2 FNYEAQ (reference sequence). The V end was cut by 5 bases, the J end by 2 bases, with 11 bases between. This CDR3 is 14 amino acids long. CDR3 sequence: CASSVGLHTDTQYF. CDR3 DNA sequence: TGTGCCAGCAGCGTGGGACTTCACACAGATACGCAGTATTTT.

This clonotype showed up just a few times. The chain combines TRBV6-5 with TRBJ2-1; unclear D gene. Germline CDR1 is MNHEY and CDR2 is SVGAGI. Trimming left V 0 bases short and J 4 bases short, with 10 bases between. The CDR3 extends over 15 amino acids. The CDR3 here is CASSYSGRGYNEQFF. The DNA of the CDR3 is TGTGCCAGCAGTTACTCCGGCCGAGGTTACAATGAGCAGTTCTTC.

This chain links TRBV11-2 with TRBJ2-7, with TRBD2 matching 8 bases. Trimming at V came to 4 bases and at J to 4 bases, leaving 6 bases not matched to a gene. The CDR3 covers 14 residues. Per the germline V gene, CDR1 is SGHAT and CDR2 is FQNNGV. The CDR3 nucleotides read TGTGCCAGCAGCTATAGCGGGAATTTTTACGAGCAGTACTTC. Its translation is CASSYSGNFYEQYF.

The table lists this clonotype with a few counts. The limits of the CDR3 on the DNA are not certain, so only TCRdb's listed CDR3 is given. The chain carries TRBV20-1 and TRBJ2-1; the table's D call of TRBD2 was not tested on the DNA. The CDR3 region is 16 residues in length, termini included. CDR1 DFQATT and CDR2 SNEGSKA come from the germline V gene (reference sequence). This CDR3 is CSASGFWASGASREFF.

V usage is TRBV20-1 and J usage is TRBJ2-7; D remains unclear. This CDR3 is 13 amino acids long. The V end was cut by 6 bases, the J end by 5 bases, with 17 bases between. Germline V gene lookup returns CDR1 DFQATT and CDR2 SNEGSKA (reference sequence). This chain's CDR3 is CSATVNPRHEQYF. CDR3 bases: TGCAGTGCCACCGTCAACCCTCGGCACGAGCAGTACTTC.

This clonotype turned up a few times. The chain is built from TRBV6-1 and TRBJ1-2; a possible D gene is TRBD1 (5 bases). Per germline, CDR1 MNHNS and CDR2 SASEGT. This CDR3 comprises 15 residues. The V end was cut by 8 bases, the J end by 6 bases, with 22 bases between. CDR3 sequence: CASAAGRILKDGYTF. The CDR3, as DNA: TGTGCCAGCGCGGCAGGGCGGATCTTGAAAGATGGCTACACCTTC.

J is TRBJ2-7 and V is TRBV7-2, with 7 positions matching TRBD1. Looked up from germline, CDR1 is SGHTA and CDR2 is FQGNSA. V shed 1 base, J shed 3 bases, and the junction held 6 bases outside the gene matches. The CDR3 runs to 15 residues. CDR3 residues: CASSLGQGQLYEQYF. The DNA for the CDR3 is TGTGCCAGCAGCTTAGGTCAGGGACAGCTCTACGAGCAGTACTTC.